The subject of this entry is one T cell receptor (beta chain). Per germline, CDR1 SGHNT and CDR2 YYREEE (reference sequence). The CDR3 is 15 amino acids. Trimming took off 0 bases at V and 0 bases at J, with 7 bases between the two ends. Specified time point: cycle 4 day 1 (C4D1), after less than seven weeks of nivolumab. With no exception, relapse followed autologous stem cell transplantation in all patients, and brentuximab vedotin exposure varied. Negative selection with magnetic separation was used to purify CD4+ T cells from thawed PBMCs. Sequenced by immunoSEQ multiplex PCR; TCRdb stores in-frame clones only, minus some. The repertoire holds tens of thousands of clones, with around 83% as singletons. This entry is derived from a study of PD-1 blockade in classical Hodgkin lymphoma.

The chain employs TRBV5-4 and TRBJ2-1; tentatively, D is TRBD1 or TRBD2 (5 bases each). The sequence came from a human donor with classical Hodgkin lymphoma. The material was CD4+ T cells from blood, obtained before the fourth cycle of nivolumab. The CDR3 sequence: CASSLGGSSYNEQFF. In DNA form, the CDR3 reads TGTGCCAGCAGCTTGGGGGGGAGCTCCTACAATGAGCAGTTCTTC.